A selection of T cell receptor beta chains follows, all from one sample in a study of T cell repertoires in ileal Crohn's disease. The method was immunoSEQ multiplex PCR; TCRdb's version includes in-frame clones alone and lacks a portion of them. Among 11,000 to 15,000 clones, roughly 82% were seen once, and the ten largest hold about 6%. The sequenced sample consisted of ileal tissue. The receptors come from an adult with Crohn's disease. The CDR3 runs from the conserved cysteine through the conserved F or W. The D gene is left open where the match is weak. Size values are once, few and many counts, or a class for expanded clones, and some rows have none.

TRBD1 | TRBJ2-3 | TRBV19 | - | CASSRRTGRSTDTQYF | TGTGCCAGTAGTAGACGGACAGGTCGGTCAACAGATACGCAGTATTTT
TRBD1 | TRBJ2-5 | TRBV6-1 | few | CASMTGSRETQYF | TGTGCCAGCATGACAGGGTCAAGGGAGACCCAGTACTTC
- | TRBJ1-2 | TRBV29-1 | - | CSVAPTNYGYTF | TGCAGCGTTGCACCTACTAACTATGGCTACACCTTC
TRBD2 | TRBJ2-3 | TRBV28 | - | CASTDTSGRALDTQYF | TGTGCCAGCACCGATACTAGCGGGAGGGCCTTAGATACGCAGTATTTT
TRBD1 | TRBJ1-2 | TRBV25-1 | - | CASSGDRVGYTF | TGTGCCAGCAGTGGGGACAGGGTTGGCTACACCTTC
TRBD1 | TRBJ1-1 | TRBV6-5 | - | CASRTRTGMNTEAFF | TGTGCCAGCAGAACTCGGACAGGGATGAACACTGAAGCTTTCTTT
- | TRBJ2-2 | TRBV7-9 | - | CASSSGSRAEAGNTGELFF | TGTGCCAGCAGCTCCGGATCCAGGGCCGAAGCAGGGAACACCGGGGAGCTGTTTTTT
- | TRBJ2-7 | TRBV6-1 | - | CASRRDWLYSYEQYF | TGTGCCAGCAGGAGGGACTGGCTATACTCCTACGAGCAGTACTTC
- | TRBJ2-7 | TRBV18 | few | CASSPGSSYEQYF | TGTGCCAGCTCACCGGGGAGCTCCTACGAGCAGTACTTC
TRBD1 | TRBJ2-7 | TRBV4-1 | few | CASSQLPPRQGEPSYEQYF | TGCGCCAGCAGCCAATTACCCCCCCGGCAGGGGGAACCCTCCTACGAGCAGTACTTC
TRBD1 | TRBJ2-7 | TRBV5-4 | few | CASSPGTGGFEQYF | TGTGCCAGCAGCCCCGGGACAGGGGGTTTCGAGCAGTACTTC